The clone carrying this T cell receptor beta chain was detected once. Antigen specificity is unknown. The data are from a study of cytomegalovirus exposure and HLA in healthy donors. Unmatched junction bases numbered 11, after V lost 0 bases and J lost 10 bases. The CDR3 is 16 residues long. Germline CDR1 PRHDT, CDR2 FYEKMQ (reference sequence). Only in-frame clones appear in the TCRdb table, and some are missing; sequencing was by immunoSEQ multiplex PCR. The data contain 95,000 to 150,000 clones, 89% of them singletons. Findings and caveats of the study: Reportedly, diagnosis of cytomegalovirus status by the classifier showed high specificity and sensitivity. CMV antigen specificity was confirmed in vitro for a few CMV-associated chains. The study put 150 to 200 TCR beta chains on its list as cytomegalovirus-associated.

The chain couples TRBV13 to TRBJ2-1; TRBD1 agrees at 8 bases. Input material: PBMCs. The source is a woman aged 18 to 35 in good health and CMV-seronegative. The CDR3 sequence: CASSLGPGGRRGEQFF. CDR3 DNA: TGTGCCAGCAGCTTAGGCCCAGGGGGCCGCCGGGGGGAGCAGTTCTTC.